Below, 19 T cell receptor beta chains from the same sample are listed, as sequenced in a study of control samples from healthy donors and cancer patients. Produced via immunoSEQ multiplex PCR; TCRdb's table is partial and in-frame only. The sample contains about 190,000 clones, about nine tenths of which appear only once. The material sequenced was blood. These receptor sequences come from a man in his thirties or forties in good health.

This sequence joins TRBV30 and TRBJ1-4; D not resolved. The CDR3 has 14 amino acids. Germline V lookup: CDR1 GTSNPN, CDR2 SVGIG (reference sequence). The V and J ends lost 1 base and 0 bases respectively, with 6 bases between them. As DNA, the CDR3 is TGTGCCTGGAGTGGTAGTTCAACTAATGAAAAACTGTTTTTT. Its protein is CAWSGSSTNEKLFF.

The V gene is TRBV10-1, the J gene TRBJ1-1; D might be TRBD1 (5 bases). The CDR3 has 13 amino acids. The germline V gene has CDR1 WNHNN and CDR2 SYGVQD (reference sequence). V was shortened by 3 bases and J by 8 bases, with 13 bases between the two germline ends. The CDR3 sequence is CASSDRAGREAFF. The CDR3 DNA is TGCGCCAGCAGTGACAGGGCAGGCCGGGAAGCTTTCTTT.

The chain combines TRBV12-5 with TRBJ1-5; possible D gene TRBD1, 6 bases. Trimming took 5 bases from V and 5 from J, leaving 19 bases between them. Germline loops: CDR1 LGHNT, CDR2 FRNRAP. CDR3 length equals 16 residues. Written as DNA, the CDR3 is TGTGCTAGTGGTGACAGCCAGGGGACGGTTTATCAGCCCCAGCATTTT. Residues: CASGDSQGTVYQPQHF. The whole variable domain, remainder taken from reference TRBV12-5 and TRBJ1-5, is DARVTQTPRHKVTEMGQEVTMRCQPILGHNTVFWYRQTMMQGLELLAYFRNRAPLDDSGMPKDRFSAEMPDATLATLKIQPSEPRDSAVYFCASGDSQGTVYQPQHFGDGTRLSIL.

The chain is built from TRBV7-9 and TRBJ2-7; 8 nucleotides agree with TRBD1. Trimming removed 5 bases from V and 5 bases from J; junction bases left unmatched: 8. This CDR3 is built from 14 residues. The germline V gene has CDR1 SEHNR and CDR2 FQNEAQ (reference sequence). The CDR3 region is CASSQPGQAHEQYF. CDR3 bases: TGTGCCAGCAGCCAACCGGGACAGGCACACGAGCAGTACTTC.

V is TRBV19 and J is TRBJ1-2; 7 positions match TRBD1. Trimming at V came to 4 bases and at J to 2 bases, leaving 4 bases not matched to a gene. This CDR3 contains 14 residues. Germline CDR1 LNHDA, CDR2 SQIVND (reference sequence). CDR3 amino acids: CASSTPTGNYGYTF. The CDR3 nucleotides read TGTGCCAGTAGTACCCCGACAGGGAACTATGGCTACACCTTC. Looking up the rest from reference TRBV19 and TRBJ1-2 gives the full variable domain: DGGITQSPKYLFRKEGQNVTLSCEQNLNHDAMYWYRQDPGQGLRLIYYSQIVNDFQKGDIAEGYSVSREKKESFPLTVTSAQKNPTAFYLCASSTPTGNYGYTFGSGTRLTVV.

This clone was counted a few times. V gene TRBV5-3 combines with J gene TRBJ2-2; 10 bases line up with TRBD1. TRBV5-3 is an open reading frame, and its role is uncertain. The trim removed 2 bases at V and 7 bases at J, leaving 2 bases unmatched. The CDR3 is 14 residues long. CDR3 in DNA: TGTGCCAGAAGCTTCGGACAGGGGGGCGGGGAGCTGTTTTTT. Protein sequence: CARSFGQGGGELFF.

The rearrangement uses TRBV2 and TRBJ1-4; possible D gene TRBD1, 5 bases. V lost 6 bases and J 8 bases, leaving 22 bases between the germline ends. CDR1 is SNHLY, CDR2 FYNNEI, per germline. CDR3 length: 16 amino acids. In DNA form, the CDR3 reads TGTGCCAGCAGCCTTACGACGGGGGGGAGTGGGGAAAAACTGTTTTTT. The encoded protein is CASSLTTGGSGEKLFF.

The V call is TRBV5-1, the J call TRBJ2-4, with 7 positions matching TRBD1. CDR3 length: 15 residues. V lost 4 bases to trimming and J lost 6 bases; unmatched junction nucleotides: 10. Germline CDR1 is SGHRS and CDR2 is YFSETQ. The CDR3 nucleotides are TGCGCCAGCAGCCTCCATACGACAGGGTTAAACATTCAGTACTTC. It is translated as CASSLHTTGLNIQYF.

This chain joins TRBV19 and TRBJ2-7, with D perhaps TRBD2 (7 bases). V lost 8 bases and J 2 bases, leaving 13 bases between the germline ends. The germline V gene encodes CDR1 LNHDA and CDR2 SQIVND (reference sequence). This CDR3 is 13 amino acids long. This CDR3 is CASLGGPTYEQYF. In DNA, the CDR3 is TGTGCCAGTCTCGGGGGGCCTACCTACGAGCAGTACTTC.

This clone showed up just once. The chain has TRBV6-1 and TRBJ2-3, with 9 bases lining up with TRBD2. CDR3 size: 14 residues. V was pared by 1 base and J by 7 bases, with 3 bases of the junction left unmatched. Germline V lookup: CDR1 MNHNS, CDR2 SASEGT. The DNA for the CDR3 is TGTGCCAGCAGTGAAGGCGGGGGGGTTAATACGCAGTATTTT. This encodes CASSEGGGVNTQYF.

The chain recombines TRBV27 with TRBJ2-7; 10 bases match TRBD2. The CDR3 covers 16 residues. CDR1 and CDR2 (germline): MNHEY, SMNVEV (reference sequence). V lost 9 bases, J lost 2 bases, and 13 bases stayed unmatched. The CDR3 sequence is CASKSGGANEPYEQYF. DNA for the CDR3: TGTGCCAGTAAAAGCGGGGGGGCTAATGAACCCTACGAGCAGTACTTC.

The chain links TRBV27 to TRBJ1-2; D gene ambiguous. The CDR3 loop spans 13 amino acids. Germline CDR1 reads MNHEY; CDR2 reads SMNVEV (reference sequence). Trimming removed 5 bases from V and 4 bases from J, with 11 bases in between. The CDR3 bases are TGTGCCAGCAGTAGAAAGGGTTTCTATGGCTACACCTTC. It yields the protein CASSRKGFYGYTF.

The rearrangement joins TRBV5-1 to TRBJ1-1; 10 nucleotides line up with TRBD1. Germline CDR1 SGHRS, CDR2 YFSETQ. With V trimmed by 4 bases and J by 4 bases, 7 bases remained unmatched. CDR3 length: 15 residues. The CDR3 DNA reads as TGCGCCAGCAGCCTGATATGGACAGGGGGCACTGAAGCTTTCTTT. Translated, it gives CASSLIWTGGTEAFF.

The V gene is TRBV5-1, the J gene TRBJ1-2, with D uncertain. V was pared by 0 bases and J by 8 bases, with 20 bases between. The CDR3 sequence is 16 residues long. CDR1 is SGHRS, CDR2 YFSETQ, per germline. CDR3 sequence reads: CASSLVGGNDGVGYTF. CDR3 DNA: TGCGCCAGCAGCTTGGTAGGAGGCAACGATGGAGTAGGCTACACCTTC.

The J gene is TRBJ1-1, the V gene TRBV12-3 or TRBV12-4, with no clear D. Trimming cost V 3 bases and J 5 bases, with 10 bases left between them. This CDR3 spans 13 amino acids. CDR3 protein: CASSLSSGTEAFF. The CDR3 DNA reads TGTGCCAGCAGTTTGTCTTCTGGTACTGAAGCTTTCTTT.

The chain has TRBV2 and TRBJ1-2; 7 nucleotides match TRBD1. Trimming cost V 6 bases and J 4 bases; bases outside gene matches: 17. CDR3 length equals 17 residues. The germline V gene encodes CDR1 SNHLY and CDR2 FYNNEI. In DNA, the CDR3 is TGTGCCAGCAGGGACCCGACAGGGATAGCGGTGGGCTATGGCTACACCTTC. It yields the protein CASRDPTGIAVGYGYTF.

J is TRBJ2-7 and V is TRBV5-1; 7 bases fit TRBD1. Germline loops: CDR1 SGHRS, CDR2 YFSETQ. After removal of 1 base from V and 3 bases from J, the junction contained 4 bases not matched to a gene. This CDR3 spans 14 amino acids. Here the CDR3 DNA reads TGCGCCAGCAGCTTGCGGACAGGTCTCTACGAGCAGTACTTC. This sequence encodes CASSLRTGLYEQYF.

This CDR3 reads CASSYRHGQGEFYEQYF. CDR3 sequence (DNA): TGTGCCAGCAGTTACCGGCACGGACAGGGGGAATTTTACGAGCAGTACTTC. The rearrangement links TRBV6-2 or TRBV6-3 to TRBJ2-7; 10 nucleotides line up with TRBD1. Germline-derived CDR1 and CDR2 are MNHEY and SVGEGT. The CDR3 spans 17 residues. V was pared by 2 bases and J by 4 bases, with 11 bases of the junction left unmatched.

The gene calls are TRBV18 and TRBJ1-6; D gene uncertain. V shed 4 bases and J shed 7 bases, with 11 bases lying between them. Looked up from germline, CDR1 is KGHSH and CDR2 is LQKENI. The CDR3 totals 14 residues. In nucleotides, the CDR3 is TGTGCCAGCTCACAGACCTTGACCAATTCACCCCTCCACTTT. This sequence encodes CASSQTLTNSPLHF.